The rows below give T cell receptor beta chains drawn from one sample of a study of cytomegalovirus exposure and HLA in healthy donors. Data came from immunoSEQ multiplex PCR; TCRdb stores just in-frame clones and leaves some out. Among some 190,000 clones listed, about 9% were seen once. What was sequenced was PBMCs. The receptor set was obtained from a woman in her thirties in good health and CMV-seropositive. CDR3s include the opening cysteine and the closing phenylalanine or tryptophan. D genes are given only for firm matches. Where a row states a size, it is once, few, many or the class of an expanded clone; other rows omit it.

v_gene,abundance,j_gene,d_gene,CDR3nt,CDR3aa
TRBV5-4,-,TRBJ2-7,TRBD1,TGTGCCAGCAGCTTGGGACAGGGAACCTCCTACGAGCAGTACTTC,CASSLGQGTSYEQYF
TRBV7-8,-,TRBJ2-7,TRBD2,TGTGCCAGCGGCGGGAGTAGTTATGGCGAGCAGTACTTC,CASGGSSYGEQYF
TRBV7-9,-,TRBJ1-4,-,TGTGCCAGCAGCTTAGCGCGGGGGCTAGGAGAAAAACTGTTTTTT,CASSLARGLGEKLFF
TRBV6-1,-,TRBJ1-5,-,TGTGCCAGCAGGGTACAGGAATATCAGCCCCAGCATTTT,CASRVQEYQPQHF
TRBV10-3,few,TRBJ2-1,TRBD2,TGTGCCATCAGCCTTACTAGCGGGAGCTCCTACAATGAGCAGTTCTTC,CAISLTSGSSYNEQFF
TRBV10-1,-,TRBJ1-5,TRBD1,TGCGCCAGCAGTGAGTCGACAGGGCAGCCCCAGCATTTT,CASSESTGQPQHF
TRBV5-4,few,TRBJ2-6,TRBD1,TGTGCCAGCAGCCCAGGGGGCGCGGGGTCTGGGGCCAACGTCCTGACTTTC,CASSPGGAGSGANVLTF
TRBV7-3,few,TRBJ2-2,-,TGTGCCAGCAGCTTCGTAACCGGGGAGCTGTTTTTT,CASSFVTGELFF
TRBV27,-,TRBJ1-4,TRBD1,TGTGCCAGCAGTTTTAAGAGGGGGCGGGATGAAAAACTGTTTTTT,CASSFKRGRDEKLFF
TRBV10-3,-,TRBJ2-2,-,TGTGCCATCAGGGACTGGACCGGGGAGCTGTTTTTT,CAIRDWTGELFF
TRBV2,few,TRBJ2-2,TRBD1,TGTGCCAGCAGTGATAGGGAGACAGGGGGCGAGAGGAACACCGGGGAGCTGTTTTTT,CASSDRETGGERNTGELFF
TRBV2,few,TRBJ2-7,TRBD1,TGTGCCAGCAACTCATTGGGACAGCTCTCCTACGAGCAGTACTTC,CASNSLGQLSYEQYF
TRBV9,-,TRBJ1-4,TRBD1,TGTGCCAGCAGCGGGCGACAGGGGGCCGGGAGCGAAAAACTGTTTTTT,CASSGRQGAGSEKLFF
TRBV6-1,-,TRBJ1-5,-,TGTGCCAGCAGTGAGCAGGATCCCAATCAGCCCCAGCATTTT,CASSEQDPNQPQHF
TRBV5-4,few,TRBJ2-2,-,TGTGCCAGCAGCTTATCGGGAGGGGAGCTGTTTTTT,CASSLSGGELFF
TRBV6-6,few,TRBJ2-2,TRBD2,TGTGCCAGCAGTCCCCGGACTAGCGGATCCACCGGGGAGCTGTTTTTT,CASSPRTSGSTGELFF
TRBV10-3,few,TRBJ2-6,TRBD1,TGTGCCATCAGGAGGGGACAGGGGGCCGGGGCCAACGTCCTGACTTTC,CAIRRGQGAGANVLTF
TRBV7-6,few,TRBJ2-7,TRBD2,TGTGCCAGCAGCTCCGGACCTAGTAGCGGGAGGGGAGAGCAGTACTTC,CASSSGPSSGRGEQYF
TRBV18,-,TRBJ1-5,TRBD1,TGTGCCAGCTCACCGGGACAGGGTCAGCCCCAGCATTTT,CASSPGQGQPQHF
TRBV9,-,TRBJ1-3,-,TGTGCCAGCAGCTCAAACTTGGGAAACACCATATATTTT,CASSSNLGNTIYF
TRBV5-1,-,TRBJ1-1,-,TGCGCCAGCAGCTTCGAGGGAACTGAAGCTTTCTTT,CASSFEGTEAFF
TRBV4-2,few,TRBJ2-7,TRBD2,TGTGCCAGCAGCCAAGTCTCTAGCGGGAGAGCCTCCGAGCAGTACTTC,CASSQVSSGRASEQYF
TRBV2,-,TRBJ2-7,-,TGTGCCAGCAGACTTCAGGGATACGAGCAGTACTTC,CASRLQGYEQYF
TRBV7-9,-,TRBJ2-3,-,TGTGCCAGCAGCTACCAACCTGATTCAGGAGATACGCAGTATTTT,CASSYQPDSGDTQYF
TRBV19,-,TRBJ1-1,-,TGTGCCAGTAGTATAGATCGCCGGGAGAACACTGAAGCTTTCTTT,CASSIDRRENTEAFF
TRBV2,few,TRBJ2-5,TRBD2,TGTGCCAGCAGTGTGTGGGCGGGAGAGGGAGAGACCCAGTACTTC,CASSVWAGEGETQYF
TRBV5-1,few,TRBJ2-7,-,TGCGCCAGCAGCTTTAGAGGAGGGCCGACCTACGAGCAGTACTTC,CASSFRGGPTYEQYF
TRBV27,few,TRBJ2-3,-,TGTGCCAGCAGTTTTATCCAGGCAGGGACAGATACGCAGTATTTT,CASSFIQAGTDTQYF
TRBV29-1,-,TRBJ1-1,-,TGCAGCGTGTCCCGCACAGACCTGAACACTGAAGCTTTCTTT,CSVSRTDLNTEAFF
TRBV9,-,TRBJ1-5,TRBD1,TGTGCCAGCAGCGTAGGAGGGGGCAGGAATCAGCCCCAGCATTTT,CASSVGGGRNQPQHF
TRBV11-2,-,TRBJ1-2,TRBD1,TGTGCCAGCGGACAGGTTGGAGGCTACACCTTC,CASGQVGGYTF
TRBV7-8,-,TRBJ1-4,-,TGTGCCAGCAGCTTGGGTGGCGGGGCAAAACTGTTTTTT,CASSLGGGAKLFF
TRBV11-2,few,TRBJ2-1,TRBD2,TGTGCCAGCAGACGACTAGCGGGAGGGACGTACAATGAGCAGTTCTTC,CASRRLAGGTYNEQFF
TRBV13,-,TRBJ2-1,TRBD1,TGTGCCAGCAGCCCAGGGGACAGGGAGGTTAGTGAGCAGTTCTTC,CASSPGDREVSEQFF
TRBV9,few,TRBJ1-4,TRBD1,TGTGCCAGCAGCGTAGGGGGCAGGGGGGATGAAAAACTGTTTTTT,CASSVGGRGDEKLFF
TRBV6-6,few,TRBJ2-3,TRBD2,TGTGCCAGCAGTTACTCTGGCGGGAGTCTAACAGATACGCAGTATTTT,CASSYSGGSLTDTQYF
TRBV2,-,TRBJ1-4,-,TGTGCCAGCAGGGGGGGACCGTTTAATGAAAAACTGTTTTTT,CASRGGPFNEKLFF
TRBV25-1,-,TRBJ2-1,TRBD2,TGTGCCAGCAGTGAGGCGGGGGATGAGCAGTTCTTC,CASSEAGDEQFF
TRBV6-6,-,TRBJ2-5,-,TGTGCCAGCAGTTTTCGGTTTACCCAGTACTTC,CASSFRFTQYF
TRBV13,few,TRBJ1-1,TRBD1,TGTGCCAGCAGCTTAGGACGGGACAGGGAAGCTTTCTTT,CASSLGRDREAFF
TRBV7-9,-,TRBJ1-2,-,TGTGCCAGCAGCTTAGCAACACCTAACTATGGCTACACCTTC,CASSLATPNYGYTF
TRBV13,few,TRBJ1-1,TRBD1,TGTGCCAGCAGCTTGAGGGGGCATAACACTAAAGCTTTCTTT,CASSLRGHNTKAFF